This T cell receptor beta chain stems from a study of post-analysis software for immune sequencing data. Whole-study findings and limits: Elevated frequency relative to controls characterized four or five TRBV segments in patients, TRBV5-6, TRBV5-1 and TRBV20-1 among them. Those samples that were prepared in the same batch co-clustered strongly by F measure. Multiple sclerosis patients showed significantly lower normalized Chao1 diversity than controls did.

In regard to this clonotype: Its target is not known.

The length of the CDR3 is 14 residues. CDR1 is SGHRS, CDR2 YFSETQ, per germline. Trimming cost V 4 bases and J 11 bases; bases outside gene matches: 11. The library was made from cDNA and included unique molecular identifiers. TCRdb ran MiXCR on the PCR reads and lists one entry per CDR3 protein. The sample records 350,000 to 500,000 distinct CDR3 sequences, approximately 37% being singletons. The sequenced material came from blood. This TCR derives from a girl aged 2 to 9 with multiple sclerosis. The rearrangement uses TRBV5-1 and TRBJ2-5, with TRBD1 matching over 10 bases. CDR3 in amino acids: CASSAGTGANEQYF. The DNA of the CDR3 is TGCGCCAGCAGCGCGGGGACAGGGGCGAATGAGCAGTACTTC.